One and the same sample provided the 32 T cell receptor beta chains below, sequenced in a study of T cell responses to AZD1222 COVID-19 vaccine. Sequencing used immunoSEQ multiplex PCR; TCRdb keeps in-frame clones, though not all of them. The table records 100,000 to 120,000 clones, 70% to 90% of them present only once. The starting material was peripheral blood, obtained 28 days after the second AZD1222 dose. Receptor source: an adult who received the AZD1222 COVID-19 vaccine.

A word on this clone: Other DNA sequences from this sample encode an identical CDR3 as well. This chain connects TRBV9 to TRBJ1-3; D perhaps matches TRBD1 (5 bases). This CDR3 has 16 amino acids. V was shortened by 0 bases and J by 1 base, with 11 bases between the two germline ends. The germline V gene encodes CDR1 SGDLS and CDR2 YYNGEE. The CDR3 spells CASSVATGESGNTIYF. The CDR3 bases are TGTGCCAGCAGCGTAGCTACGGGGGAATCTGGAAACACCATATATTTT.

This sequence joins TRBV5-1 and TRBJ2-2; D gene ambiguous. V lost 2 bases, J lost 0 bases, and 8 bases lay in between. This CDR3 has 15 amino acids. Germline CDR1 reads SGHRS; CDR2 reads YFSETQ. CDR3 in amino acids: CASSFGPPNTGELFF. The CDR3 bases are TGCGCCAGCAGCTTCGGACCGCCGAACACCGGGGAGCTGTTTTTT.

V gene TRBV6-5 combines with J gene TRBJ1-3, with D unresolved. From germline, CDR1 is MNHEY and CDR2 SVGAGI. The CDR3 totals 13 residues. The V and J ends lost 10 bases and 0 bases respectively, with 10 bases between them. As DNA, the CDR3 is TGTGCCACTCGGGGATTCTCTGGAAACACCATATATTTT. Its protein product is CATRGFSGNTIYF.

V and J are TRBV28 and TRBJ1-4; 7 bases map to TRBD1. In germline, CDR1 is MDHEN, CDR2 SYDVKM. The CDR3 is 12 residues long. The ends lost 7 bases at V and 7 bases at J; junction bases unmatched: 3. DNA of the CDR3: TGTGCCAGCACAGGGGGGCGTGAAAAACTGTTTTTT. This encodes CASTGGREKLFF.

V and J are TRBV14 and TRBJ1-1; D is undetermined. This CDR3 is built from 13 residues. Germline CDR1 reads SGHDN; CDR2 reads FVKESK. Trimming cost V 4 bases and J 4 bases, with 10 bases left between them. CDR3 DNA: TGTGCCAGCAGCCCACTAGGGCTCACTGAAGCTTTCTTT. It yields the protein CASSPLGLTEAFF.

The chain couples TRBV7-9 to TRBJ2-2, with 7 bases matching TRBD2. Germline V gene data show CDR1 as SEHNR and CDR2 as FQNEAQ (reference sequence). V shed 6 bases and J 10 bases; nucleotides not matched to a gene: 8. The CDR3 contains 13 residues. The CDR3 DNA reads TGTGCCAGCAGGACCGGGACTATCCCGGAGCTGTTTTTT. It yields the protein CASRTGTIPELFF.

In DNA, the CDR3 is TGTGCCAGCAGTTACTCGTCAGGGAGAGGCGAAAAACTGTTTTTT. Protein product: CASSYSSGRGEKLFF. This chain connects TRBV6-5 to TRBJ1-4; maybe TRBD1 (5 bases). The V gene lost 0 bases and the J gene lost 8 bases, with 13 bases spanning the gap. Germline V CDR1 and CDR2: MNHEY, SVGAGI. CDR3 length: 15 amino acids.

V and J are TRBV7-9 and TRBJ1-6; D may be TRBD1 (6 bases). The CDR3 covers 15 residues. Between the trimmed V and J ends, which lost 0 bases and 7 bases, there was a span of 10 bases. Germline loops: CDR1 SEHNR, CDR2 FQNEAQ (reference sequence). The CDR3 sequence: CASSLASGVNSPLHF. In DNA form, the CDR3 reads TGTGCCAGCAGCTTAGCGTCAGGGGTCAATTCACCCCTCCACTTT.

The CDR3 region is CASTTPNQPQHF. The CDR3 DNA follows: TGTGCCAGCACAACACCTAATCAGCCCCAGCATTTT. This chain connects TRBV28 to TRBJ1-5, with D hard to call. CDR1 and CDR2 from the germline V gene are MDHEN and SYDVKM. CDR3 length equals 12 residues. The V and J ends lost 7 bases and 4 bases respectively, with 8 bases between them.

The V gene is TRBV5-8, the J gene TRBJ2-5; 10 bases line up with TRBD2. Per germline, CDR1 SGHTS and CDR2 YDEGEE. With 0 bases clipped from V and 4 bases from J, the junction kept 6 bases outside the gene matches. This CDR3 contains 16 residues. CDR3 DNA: TGTGCCAGCAGCTTGGTGGCTAGCGGGAGTGGAGAGACCCAGTACTTC. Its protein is CASSLVASGSGETQYF.

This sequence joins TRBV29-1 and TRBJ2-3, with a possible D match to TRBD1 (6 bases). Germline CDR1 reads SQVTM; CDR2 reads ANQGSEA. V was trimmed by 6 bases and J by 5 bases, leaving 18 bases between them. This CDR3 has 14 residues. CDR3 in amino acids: CSVAPGQSLDTQYF. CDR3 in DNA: TGCAGCGTGGCCCCGGGACAATCCTTAGATACGCAGTATTTT.

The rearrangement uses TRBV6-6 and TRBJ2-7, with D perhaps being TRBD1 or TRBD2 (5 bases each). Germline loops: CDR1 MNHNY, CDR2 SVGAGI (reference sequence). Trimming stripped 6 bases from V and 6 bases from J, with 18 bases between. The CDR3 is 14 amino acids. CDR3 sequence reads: CASSPGPQVGEQYF. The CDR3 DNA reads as TGTGCCAGCAGCCCGGGGCCCCAGGTGGGCGAGCAGTACTTC.

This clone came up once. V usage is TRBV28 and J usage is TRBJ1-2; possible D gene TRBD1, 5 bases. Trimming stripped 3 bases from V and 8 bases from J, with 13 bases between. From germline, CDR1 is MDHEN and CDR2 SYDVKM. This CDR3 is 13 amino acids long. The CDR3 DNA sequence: TGTGCCAGCAGTTTGGGCAGGGTACGGGGCTACACCTTC. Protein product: CASSLGRVRGYTF.

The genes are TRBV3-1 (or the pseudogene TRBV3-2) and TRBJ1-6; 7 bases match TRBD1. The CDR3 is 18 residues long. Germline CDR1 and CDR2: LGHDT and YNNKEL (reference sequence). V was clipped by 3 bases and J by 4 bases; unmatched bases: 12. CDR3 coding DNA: TGTGCCAGCAGCCAGAGCCTTCGTCGACAGGGATATAATTCACCCCTCCACTTT. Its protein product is CASSQSLRRQGYNSPLHF.

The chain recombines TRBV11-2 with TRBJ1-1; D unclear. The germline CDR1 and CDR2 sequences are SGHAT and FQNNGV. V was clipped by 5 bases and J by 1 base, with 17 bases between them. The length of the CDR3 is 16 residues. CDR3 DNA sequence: TGTGCCAGCAGCCCCGTCGGGCGGGCGAAGAACACTGAAGCTTTCTTT. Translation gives CASSPVGRAKNTEAFF. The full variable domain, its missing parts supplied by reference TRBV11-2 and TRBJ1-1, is EAGVAQSPRYKIIEKRQSVAFWCNPISGHATLYWYQQILGQGPKLLIQFQNNGVVDDSQLPKDRFSAERLKGVDSTLKIQPAKLEDSAVYLCASSPVGRAKNTEAFFGQGTRLTVV.

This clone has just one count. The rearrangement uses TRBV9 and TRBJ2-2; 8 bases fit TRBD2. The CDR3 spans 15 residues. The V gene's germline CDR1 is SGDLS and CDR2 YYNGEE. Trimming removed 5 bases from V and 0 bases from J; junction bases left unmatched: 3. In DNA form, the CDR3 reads TGTGCCAGCAGAAGGACTAGCTCGAACACCGGGGAGCTGTTTTTT. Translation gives CASRRTSSNTGELFF.

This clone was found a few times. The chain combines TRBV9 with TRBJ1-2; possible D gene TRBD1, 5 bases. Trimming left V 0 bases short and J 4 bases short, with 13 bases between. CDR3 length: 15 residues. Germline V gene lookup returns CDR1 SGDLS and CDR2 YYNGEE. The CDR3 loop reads CASSVEAGGSYGYTF. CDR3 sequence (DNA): TGTGCCAGCAGCGTAGAGGCGGGGGGGAGCTATGGCTACACCTTC.

This CDR3 reads CASSPSPGKLFF. The CDR3 DNA sequence: TGTGCCAGCAGCCCTTCCCCCGGAAAACTGTTTTTT. The V gene is TRBV5-4, the J gene TRBJ1-4; D call uncertain. This CDR3 has 12 amino acids. Germline CDR1 SGHNT, CDR2 YYREEE (reference sequence). Deletions cut 4 bases from V and 10 bases from J, with 11 bases between.

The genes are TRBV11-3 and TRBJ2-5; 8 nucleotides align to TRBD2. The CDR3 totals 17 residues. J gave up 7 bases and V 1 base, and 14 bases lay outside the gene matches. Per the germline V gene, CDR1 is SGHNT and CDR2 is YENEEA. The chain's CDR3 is CASSLGSPAGAGATQYF. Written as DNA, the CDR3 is TGTGCCAGCAGCTTAGGATCCCCAGCGGGGGCCGGGGCGACCCAGTACTTC.

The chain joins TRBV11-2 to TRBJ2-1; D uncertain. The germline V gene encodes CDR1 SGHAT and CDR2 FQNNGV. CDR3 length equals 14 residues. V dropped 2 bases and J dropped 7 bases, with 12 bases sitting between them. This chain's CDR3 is CASSLIKGRNEQFF. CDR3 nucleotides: TGTGCCAGCAGCTTAATTAAGGGTCGAAATGAGCAGTTCTTC.

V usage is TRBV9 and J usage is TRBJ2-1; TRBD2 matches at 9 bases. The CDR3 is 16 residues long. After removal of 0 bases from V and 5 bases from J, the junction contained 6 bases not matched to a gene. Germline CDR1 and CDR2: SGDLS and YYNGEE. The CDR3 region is CASSVGGGGAHNEQFF. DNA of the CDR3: TGTGCCAGCAGCGTAGGTGGCGGGGGGGCCCACAATGAGCAGTTCTTC.

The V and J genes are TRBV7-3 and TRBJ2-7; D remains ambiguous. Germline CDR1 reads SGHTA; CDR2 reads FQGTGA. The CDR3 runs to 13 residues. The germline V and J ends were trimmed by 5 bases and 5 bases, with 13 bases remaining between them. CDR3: CASSPLGRDEQYF. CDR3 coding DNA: TGTGCCAGCAGCCCCCTCGGACGAGACGAGCAGTACTTC.

The CDR3 here is CASSYRGGGGEVSPLHF. CDR3 DNA sequence: TGCGCCAGCAGCTACCGGGGAGGAGGAGGGGAGGTTTCACCCCTCCACTTT. The chain has TRBV5-1 and TRBJ1-6, with D tentatively TRBD1 (5 bases). Germline values: CDR1 SGHRS, CDR2 YFSETQ. V was clipped by 3 bases and J by 9 bases, with 22 bases between them. This CDR3 is built from 17 residues.

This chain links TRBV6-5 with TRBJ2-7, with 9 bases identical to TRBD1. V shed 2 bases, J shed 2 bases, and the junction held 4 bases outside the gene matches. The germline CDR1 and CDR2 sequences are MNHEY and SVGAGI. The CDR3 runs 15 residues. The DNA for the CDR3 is TGTGCCAGCAGTTACCAGACAGGGGGGGCCTACGAGCAGTACTTC. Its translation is CASSYQTGGAYEQYF.

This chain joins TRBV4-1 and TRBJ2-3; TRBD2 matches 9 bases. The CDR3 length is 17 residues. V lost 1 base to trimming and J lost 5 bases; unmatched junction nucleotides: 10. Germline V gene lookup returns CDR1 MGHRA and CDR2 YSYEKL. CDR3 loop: CASSQVFGEAGGDTQYF. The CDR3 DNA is TGCGCCAGCAGCCAAGTTTTTGGGGAAGCGGGAGGAGATACGCAGTATTTT.

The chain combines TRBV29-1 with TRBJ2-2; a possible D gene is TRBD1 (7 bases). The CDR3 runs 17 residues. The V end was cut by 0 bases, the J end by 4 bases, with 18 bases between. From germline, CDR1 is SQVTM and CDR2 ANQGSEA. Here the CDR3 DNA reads TGCAGCGTTGAAGATGGTTCCCGACAGGGAGGCACCGGGGAGCTGTTTTTT. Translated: CSVEDGSRQGGTGELFF.

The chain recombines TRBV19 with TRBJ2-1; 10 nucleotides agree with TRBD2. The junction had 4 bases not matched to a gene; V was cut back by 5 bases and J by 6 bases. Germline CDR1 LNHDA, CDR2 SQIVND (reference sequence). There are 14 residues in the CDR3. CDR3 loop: CASSVGLASNEQFF. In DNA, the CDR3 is TGTGCCAGTAGTGTGGGACTAGCGAGCAATGAGCAGTTCTTC.

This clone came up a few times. CDR3 in DNA: TGCGCCAGCAGCTTGGAAGGGGCTCAATACGAGCAGTACTTC. This gives the protein CASSLEGAQYEQYF. V gene TRBV5-1 combines with J gene TRBJ2-7; D perhaps matches TRBD1 (5 bases). This CDR3 contains 14 residues. From germline, CDR1 is SGHRS and CDR2 YFSETQ. V gave up 0 bases and J gave up 4 bases, with 11 bases separating them.

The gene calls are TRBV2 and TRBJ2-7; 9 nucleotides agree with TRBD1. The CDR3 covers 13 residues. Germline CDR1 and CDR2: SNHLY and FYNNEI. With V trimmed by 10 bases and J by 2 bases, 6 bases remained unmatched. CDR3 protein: CATTTGGPYEQYF. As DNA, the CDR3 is TGTGCCACCACCACAGGGGGCCCCTACGAGCAGTACTTC.

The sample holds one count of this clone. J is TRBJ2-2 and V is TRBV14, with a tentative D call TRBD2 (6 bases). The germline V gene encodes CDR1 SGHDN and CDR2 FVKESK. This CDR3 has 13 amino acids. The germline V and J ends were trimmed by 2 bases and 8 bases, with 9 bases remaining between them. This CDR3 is CASSQNGGGELFF. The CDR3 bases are TGTGCCAGCAGCCAAAACGGAGGGGGGGAGCTGTTTTTT.

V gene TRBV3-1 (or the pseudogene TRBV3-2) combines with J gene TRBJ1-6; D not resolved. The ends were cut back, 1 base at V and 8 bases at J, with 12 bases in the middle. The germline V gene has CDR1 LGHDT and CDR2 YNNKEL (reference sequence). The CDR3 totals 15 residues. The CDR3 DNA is TGTGCCAGCAGCCAAGTGGGGAGCGGGGATTCACCCCTCCACTTT. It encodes CASSQVGSGDSPLHF.

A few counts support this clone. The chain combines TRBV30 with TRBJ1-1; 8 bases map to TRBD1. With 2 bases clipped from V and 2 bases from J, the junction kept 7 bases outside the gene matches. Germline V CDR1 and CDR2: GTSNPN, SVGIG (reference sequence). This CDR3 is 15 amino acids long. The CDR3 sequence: CAWSLRDRRNTEAFF. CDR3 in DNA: TGTGCCTGGAGTCTCCGGGACAGGCGAAACACTGAAGCTTTCTTT.